Below are 18 T cell receptor beta chains sequenced from a single sample in a study of cytomegalovirus exposure and HLA in healthy donors. Primers included in the PCR were 60 Vbeta and 13 Jbeta primers. Here immunoSEQ multiplex PCR was the method, and the copy in TCRdb shows in-frame clones only, minus some. Among some 200,000 clones listed, 70% to 85% were seen once. The sequencing sample was made of PBMCs. All receptors derive from a woman aged 40 to 50 in good health and CMV-seronegative.

This sequence joins TRBV9 and TRBJ2-5; TRBD2 agrees at 9 bases. CDR3 length: 17 amino acids. Germline CDR1 is SGDLS and CDR2 is YYNGEE. V lost 4 bases and J lost 1; bases outside the gene matches: 11. The DNA for the CDR3 is TGTGCCAGCAGCATGGGACTAGCCGGCTCCATCCAAGAGACCCAGTACTTC. This encodes CASSMGLAGSIQETQYF.

The V gene is TRBV4-1, the J gene TRBJ2-1; 10 nucleotides match TRBD2. The CDR3 runs 16 residues. With 4 bases clipped from V and 1 base from J, the junction kept 4 bases outside the gene matches. Per germline, CDR1 MGHRA and CDR2 YSYEKL. The CDR3 DNA sequence: TGCGCCAGCAGCCGAGAGGGACTAGCGTCCTACAATGAGCAGTTCTTC. This encodes CASSREGLASYNEQFF.

This chain connects TRBV30 to TRBJ1-5; no clear D. The V and J ends lost 4 bases and 5 bases respectively, with 15 bases between them. Germline loops: CDR1 GTSNPN, CDR2 SVGIG (reference sequence). CDR3 length: 14 residues. CDR3 protein: CAWNRGVRDQPQHF. In nucleotides, the CDR3 is TGTGCCTGGAATCGGGGAGTGAGGGATCAGCCCCAGCATTTT.

The V call is TRBV7-2, the J call TRBJ2-3; D unclear. The germline CDR1 and CDR2 sequences are SGHTA and FQGNSA. V shed 3 bases and J shed 0 bases, with 13 bases lying between them. The CDR3 length is 16 residues. The CDR3 sequence is CASSFRRSPSTDTQYF. CDR3 bases: TGTGCCAGCAGCTTTCGAAGGAGTCCTAGCACAGATACGCAGTATTTT.

The rearrangement links TRBV19 to TRBJ1-5, with a weak D call TRBD1 (5 bases). Trimming pared 6 bases from V and 10 bases from J, leaving 16 bases between. The V gene's germline CDR1 is LNHDA and CDR2 SQIVND (reference sequence). This CDR3 is built from 13 residues. The CDR3 sequence is CASSVGVGGPQHF. CDR3 sequence (DNA): TGTGCCAGTAGCGTGGGTGTCGGGGGACCCCAGCATTTT.

The gene calls are TRBV6-6 and TRBJ2-7; D gene uncertain. V dropped 5 bases and J dropped 0 bases, with 11 bases sitting between them. The length of the CDR3 is 14 residues. Germline V lookup: CDR1 MNHNY, CDR2 SVGAGI (reference sequence). The CDR3 loop is CASSTSASSYEQYF. CDR3 nucleotides: TGTGCCAGCAGTACCAGCGCGAGCTCCTACGAGCAGTACTTC.

The chain joins TRBV10-3 to TRBJ1-2; a weak D match, TRBD1 (6 bases). The germline V gene has CDR1 ENHRY and CDR2 SYGVKD. This CDR3 region has 13 residues. Trimming took 4 bases from V and 6 from J, leaving 12 bases between them. The chain's CDR3 is CAISGQGTDGYTF. The CDR3 coding sequence is TGTGCCATCAGTGGCCAGGGGACCGATGGCTACACCTTC.

The chain uses TRBV7-8 and TRBJ1-1; D gene uncertain. V was pared by 0 bases and J by 7 bases, with 12 bases between. The CDR3 is 14 residues long. CDR1 is SGHVS, CDR2 FQNEAQ, per germline. This chain's CDR3 is CASSLAGVGIEAFF. DNA of the CDR3: TGTGCCAGCAGCTTAGCCGGGGTAGGGATTGAAGCTTTCTTT.

The chain joins TRBV28 to TRBJ2-7, with D possibly TRBD2 on 5 matching bases. The CDR3 consists of 15 residues. Per germline, CDR1 MDHEN and CDR2 SYDVKM. Trimming removed 6 bases at V and 1 base at J, with 16 bases between. The CDR3 spells CASSQERVASYEQYF. The CDR3 DNA reads TGTGCCAGCAGCCAGGAGAGGGTGGCTTCCTACGAGCAGTACTTC.

This clone occurred a few times. CDR3 bases: TGTGCCAGTACCCATAGCACCGGGGAGCTGTTTTTT. Translating it yields CASTHSTGELFF. This chain connects TRBV19 to TRBJ2-2; D remains ambiguous. The CDR3 runs to 12 residues. CDR1 LNHDA and CDR2 SQIVND come from the germline V gene (reference sequence). V lost 7 bases to trimming and J lost 4 bases, with 7 bases between them.

The chain combines TRBV7-9 with TRBJ2-7; the D gene is possibly TRBD1 (6 bases). The CDR3 sequence is 14 residues long. Deletions cut 5 bases from V and 4 bases from J, with 15 bases between. In germline, CDR1 is SEHNR, CDR2 FQNEAQ (reference sequence). The CDR3 spells CASSPRQQGYEQYF. CDR3 DNA sequence: TGTGCCAGCAGCCCAAGGCAACAGGGTTACGAGCAGTACTTC.

The chain is built from TRBV4-1 and TRBJ2-3; 9 bases align to TRBD2. The V and J ends lost 7 bases and 6 bases, in that order; junction bases with no gene match: 11. Germline V gene data show CDR1 as MGHRA and CDR2 as YSYEKL. The CDR3 runs 15 residues. The CDR3 sequence is CASTHSKSGGDTQYF. Here the CDR3 DNA reads TGCGCCAGCACTCACTCGAAGAGCGGGGGGGATACGCAGTATTTT.

The chain links TRBV15 to TRBJ2-1; tentative D call: TRBD2 (6 bases). The CDR3 is 17 amino acids. Trimming stripped 5 bases from V and 2 bases from J, with 19 bases between. The germline V gene encodes CDR1 LNHNV and CDR2 YYDKDF (reference sequence). The CDR3 sequence is CATSPLTPGLPYNEQFF. The CDR3 DNA follows: TGTGCCACCAGCCCCTTAACTCCGGGACTCCCCTACAATGAGCAGTTCTTC.

The rearrangement links TRBV30 to TRBJ2-5, with D maybe TRBD1 (6 bases). CDR3 length: 13 residues. From germline, CDR1 is GTSNPN and CDR2 SVGIG (reference sequence). V lost 4 bases, J lost 5 bases, and 14 bases lay in between. The CDR3 reads CAWNQGLGETQYF. CDR3 sequence (DNA): TGTGCCTGGAATCAGGGGCTCGGGGAGACCCAGTACTTC.

V and J are TRBV7-9 and TRBJ2-3; D remains ambiguous. Germline V gene lookup returns CDR1 SEHNR and CDR2 FQNEAQ (reference sequence). The CDR3 sequence is 14 residues long. Trimming shortened V by 1 base and J by 3 bases, and 8 bases separated the two germline ends. The CDR3 DNA is TGTGCCAGCAGCTTAGATCCCAGTACAGATACGCAGTATTTT. Encoded protein: CASSLDPSTDTQYF.

The count of this clone is one. The chain carries TRBV6-1 and TRBJ2-5, with 7 bases fitting TRBD1. The CDR3 runs to 11 residues. Germline V gene data show CDR1 as MNHNS and CDR2 as SASEGT. Trimming at V came to 5 bases and at J to 9 bases, leaving 3 bases not matched to a gene. The CDR3 spells CASSFDRAQYF. The CDR3 DNA reads TGTGCCAGCAGTTTCGACAGGGCCCAGTACTTC.

The chain uses TRBV15 and TRBJ2-1; TRBD2 agrees at 7 bases. Germline trimming cut 2 bases from V and 0 bases from J; bases unmatched to any gene: 4. Germline values: CDR1 LNHNV, CDR2 YYDKDF (reference sequence). The CDR3 contains 16 residues. The CDR3 sequence: CATSRRAGSSYNEQFF. The CDR3, as DNA: TGTGCCACCAGCAGACGAGCGGGGAGCTCCTACAATGAGCAGTTCTTC.

This chain links TRBV4-2 with TRBJ2-1; D may be TRBD1 (5 bases). The CDR3 covers 19 residues. Germline values: CDR1 LGHNA, CDR2 YNFKEQ. V gave up 4 bases and J gave up 10 bases, with 32 bases separating them. The CDR3 DNA reads as TGTGCCAGCAGCCCCGGACATTATATAGGGGTCGAGTTTTACGGGGAGCAGTTCTTC. The encoded protein is CASSPGHYIGVEFYGEQFF.